One TCR beta chain is described in this entry. Its antigen remains undetermined. No base qualities exist here, and no much larger clone lies one base off it. From each donor, a single peripheral blood sample of around 120 mL on average was drawn into heparinised tubes. A BD FACSAria II and a panel including CD45RO, CCR7, CD25, CD127, CD95 and CD27 were used to sort naive, central memory, regulatory and stem cell-like memory CD4+ T cells. All sorted populations exceeded 95% purity. PBMCs were separated immediately by Lymphoprep density gradient centrifugation and were stained directly, without being cultured. To minimize batch effects, samples were stained and sorted in pairs, one healthy donor with one patient per experiment. These data originate in a study of beta chain features in type 1 diabetes (dated by TCRdb to 2016 to 2018). Background on the whole study: Patients and healthy donors did not differ in mean age, gender distribution, total cell number or subset yield. In the study, recently diagnosed type 1 diabetes patients and matched healthy donors were compared on the TCRB repertoires of their sorted circulating CD4+ T cell subsets. Across all samples, fewer than 110,000,000 sorted cells were examined, and cell number per subset correlated strongly with RNA yield. Regulatory and stem cell-like memory subsets were isolated from only 8 patients and roughly 8 healthy donors, whereas naive and central memory subsets came from all 28 donors.

Here is what the overall study found, with its caveats: Shorter templates might be favored by PCR, yet because patient and control samples were amplified and corrected together, any such skew would affect both groups equally. Because cDNA was sequenced instead of genomic DNA, highly expressing activated cells could be over-represented, though the groups showed no difference in activation or CD3 levels. Naive, central memory and regulatory TCRB repertoires appeared to be more alike among patients than among healthy donors. At VDJ recombination sites, type 1 diabetes patients had fewer insertions and more deleted nucleotides, which implies abnormalities in thymic rearrangement. A moderate but significant shortening of TCRB CDR3 length was observed in type 1 diabetes patients in all four CD4+ subsets. Because the HLA sub-analyses included only small numbers of individuals, any influence of HLA type on TCRB rearrangement was left unresolved.

The entire amount of isolated RNA was reverse transcribed using the High Capacity cDNA Reverse Transcription Kit, so the sequenced TCRB transcripts were expressed ones. Deep immunoSEQ sequencing was performed on naive, central memory and regulatory T cell samples, with an average of about 3.57 million total reads per sample. Sorted cells were lysed in RLT buffer and RNA was extracted with DNase-treated RNeasy Micro or Mini kits, depending on cell number. Each cell subset was processed separately to prevent cross-contamination, with patient and healthy donor samples processed together. The immunoSEQ multiplex PCR was used to amplify TCRB sequences from cDNA, generating 87-bp fragments that spanned the CDR3 region. Sequencing of the amplicons was performed on the Illumina HiSeq platform. Per the source publication's procedure: PCR bias was corrected computationally using synthetic template baselines, and reads within Hamming distance 2 were collapsed, with unmergeable singletons discarded. Reads were aligned to IMGT to assign V, D and J genes, CDR3 length, and insertions or deletions at six rearrangement sites. Within each subset, clonotype counts were normalized to sorted cell number, after which true diversity and Gini coefficients were computed with the tcR R package. The overlap coefficient, calculated on TCRB nucleotide sequences, was used to quantify repertoire sharing. Out-of-frame TCRB sequences from naive cells were analyzed to stand in for the pre-selection repertoire. This is the immuneACCESS table as TCRdb keeps it, with only in-frame sequences that have V and J called. A part of the clones is gone; compared with another copy, unresolved V genes explain less than half, and the rest is unexplained. V and J calls and clone size come straight from that table; D and trimming were deduced from the DNA. The sample contains about 660,000 clones, about 14% of them found a single time. The ten largest clones represent just under 0.04% of the sample.

The TCR originated in a man aged 18 to 29 with type 1 diabetes. The specimen sequenced was naive CD4+ T cells from blood. The meaning of the sample's cell subset or site label: true naive CD4+ T cells.

CDR3 protein: CASSAQGLRRETQYF. The DNA reads TGTGCCAGCAGTGCTCAGGGACTGCGTCGGGAGACCCAGTACTTC. The sequence joins TRBV2 to TRBJ2-5; a tentative D call is TRBD2 (6 bases match). Sequences SNHLY (CDR1) and FYNNEI (CDR2) are obtained from the germline V gene. Trimming removed 4 bases from V and 5 bases from J, leaving 17 bases between the germline ends. Taken from cysteine to phenylalanine, the CDR3 has 15 residues. Of all the DNA, just the CDR3 is kept, 45 bases in frame from base 1.